This entry concerns a single T cell receptor (beta chain). As yet, its antigen is unknown. The assay was immunoSEQ multiplex PCR, and TCRdb's table has in-frame clones only and misses some. The profile shows some 2,500,000 clones, around 92% of them singletons. This sample was included in a study of shared clonotypes between healthy human individuals. Study-wide points: For sorted subsets, rarefaction showed incomplete sequencing despite large depth. The four-donor shared clonotypes exceeded non-shared clonotypes in generation probability, with non-shared ones scoring lower.

The CDR3 contains 15 residues. Germline CDR1 reads SGHRS; CDR2 reads YFSETQ. V dropped 3 bases and J dropped 5 bases, with 18 bases sitting between them. V gene TRBV5-1 combines with J gene TRBJ2-7; D not resolved. Sequencing was performed on naive CD4+ T cells from PBMCs. Subset here: CD45RA+ positively selected. The clonotype was recovered from a man aged 18 to 35 in good health. Some clones in this sample may be carry-over from other donors' samples. This chain's CDR3 is CASSSQGHGRDEQYF. The DNA for the CDR3 is TGCGCCAGCAGCTCCCAAGGGCATGGGCGCGACGAGCAGTACTTC.